This entry features one T cell receptor beta chain sequence. Trimming took 2 bases from V and 2 from J; bases not matched to a gene: 2. The CDR3 runs to 15 residues. Germline loops: CDR1 SGHTA, CDR2 FQGTGA. This sample stems from a study of blood T cell repertoires in COVID-19. For the study at large: Material from acute and convalescent COVID-19 was sourced from the United States, Italy and Spain. T cells, B-cell-depleted T cells, or PBMCs supplied cDNA or gDNA.

Per the original methods: Estimation of nucleated cell counts relied on the amplification of reference gene primers. The repertoire was sequenced with immunoSEQ multiplex PCR; TCRdb's copy has only in-frame clones and lacks some. V and J calls and clone size come straight from that table; D and trimming were deduced from the DNA. The sample carries some 30,000 clones, just over 85% recorded once. The TCR originated in a woman in her seventies with active COVID-19. The chain couples TRBV7-3 to TRBJ2-1, with TRBD1 matching 8 bases. Sequenced material: peripheral blood. The CDR3: CASSLQGAAYNEQFF. The CDR3 DNA follows: TGTGCCAGCAGCTTACAGGGGGCCGCCTACAATGAGCAGTTCTTC.